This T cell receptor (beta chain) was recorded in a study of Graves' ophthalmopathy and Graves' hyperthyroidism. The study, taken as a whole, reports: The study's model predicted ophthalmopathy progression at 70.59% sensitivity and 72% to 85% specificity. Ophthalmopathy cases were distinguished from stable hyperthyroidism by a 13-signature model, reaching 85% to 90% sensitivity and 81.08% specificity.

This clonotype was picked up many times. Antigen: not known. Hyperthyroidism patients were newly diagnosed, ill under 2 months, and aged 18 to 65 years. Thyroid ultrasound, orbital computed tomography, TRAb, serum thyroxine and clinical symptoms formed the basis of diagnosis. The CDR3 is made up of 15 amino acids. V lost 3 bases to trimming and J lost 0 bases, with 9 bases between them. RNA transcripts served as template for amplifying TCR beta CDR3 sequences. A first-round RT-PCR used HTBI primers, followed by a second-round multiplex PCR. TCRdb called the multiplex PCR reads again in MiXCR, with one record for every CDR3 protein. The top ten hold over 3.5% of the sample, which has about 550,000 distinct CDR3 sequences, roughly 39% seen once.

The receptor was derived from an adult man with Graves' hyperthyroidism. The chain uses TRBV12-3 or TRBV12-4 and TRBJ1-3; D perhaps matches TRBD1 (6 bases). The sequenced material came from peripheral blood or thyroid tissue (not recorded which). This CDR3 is CASSFTGPSGNTIYF. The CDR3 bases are TGTGCCAGCAGTTTCACAGGGCCCTCTGGAAACACCATATATTTT.